This TCR beta chain derives from a study of regulatory T cells in long-lasting Graves disease. HTBI primers from iRepertoire and Arm-PCR of CDR3 regions yielded the TCR beta libraries. TCRdb fed the multiplex PCR reads into MiXCR, producing one record per CDR3 protein. Seen here are approximately 290,000 distinct CDR3 sequences, 22% observed once, and the top ten hold approximately 60%. Time point indicated: persistent/refractory GD, antithyroid drugs over 5 years with positive TRAb. With RNA extracted from PBMCs as input, the TCR library was made. Collection of peripheral blood (roughly 9.7 milliliters) was done using EDTA tubes. The germline V gene has CDR1 LNHDA and CDR2 SQIVND (reference sequence). The CDR3 totals 15 residues. Deletions cut 3 bases from V and 7 bases from J, with 18 bases between. This clonotype came up many times.

The V gene is TRBV19, the J gene TRBJ1-1, with D possibly being TRBD1 (6 bases). The sequences come from peripheral blood mononuclear cells (PBMCs), collected when the disease was refractory, from a patient treated with antithyroid drugs. This clonotype was obtained from a female donor with Graves disease. The CDR3 nucleotides are TGTGCCAGTAGTATCGACAGGATCACGAAGGGTGAAGCTTTCTTT. It translates to CASSIDRITKGEAFF. The whole variable domain, filled in from reference TRBV19 and TRBJ1-1, reads DGGITQSPKYLFRKEGQNVTLSCEQNLNHDAMYWYRQDPGQGLRLIYYSQIVNDFQKGDIAEGYSVSREKKESFPLTVTSAQKNPTAFYLCASSIDRITKGEAFFGQGTRLTVV.